This T cell receptor (beta chain) was sequenced for a study of T cell repertoires in cytomegalovirus infection. Background on the study: It was the public TCR beta signatures that indicated both CMV infection and matching HLA type.

TCRdb passed the reads through MiXCR, listing each CDR3 protein once. The repertoire consists of about 700,000 distinct CDR3 sequences, with around a third occurring once and the leading ten covering roughly 18%. To note about this clonotype: Its antigen is not known.

Study-wide results and limits: The ex vivo response showed dominance by HLA-C-restricted CMV-specific TCR beta clonotypes. Cumulative public TCR beta family frequency identified CMV carriers with the relevant HLA.

Germline values: CDR1 MNHEY, CDR2 SMNVEV (reference sequence). There are 14 residues in the CDR3. V was pared by 10 bases and J by 4 bases, with 9 bases of the junction left unmatched. The sequence derives from a human donor in good health (CMV status not recorded). Some clones in this sample may be carry-over from other donors' samples. The sample here was cultured PBMCs, taken from culture after CMV antigen stimulation. The chain has TRBV27 and TRBJ2-2, with 7 nucleotides matching TRBD2. CDR3 bases: TGTGCCACCCGACTAGCTGCTGTCACCGGGGAGCTGTTTTTT. Translated: CATRLAAVTGELFF.